This TCR beta chain emerged from a study of CD8 T cells in Susac syndrome (dated by TCRdb to about 2019). Regarding the complete study: Repertoire sequencing was used to test whether CD8+ T cell activation and differentiation in Susac syndrome was antigen driven. Overall study results and their limits: The number of individuals in the TCR sequencing and HLA analysis was recognized as being relatively small.

RNA was extracted using the RNeasy kit, and roughly 0.5 to 1 microgram was reverse transcribed with random hexamers. The immunoSEQ multiplex PCR assay, which covers 54 Vbeta and 13 Jbeta segments, was used to amplify TCR beta CDR3 regions. Bias from PCR amplification was corrected by using a synthetic template baseline for primer optimization and for computational correction. The authors processed their data as follows. Reads were assigned to V, D and J genes according to IMGT and analyzed in immunoSEQ Analyzer, with only productive sequences retained. Clonality was computed as one minus Shannon entropy normalized by log2 of the number of productive unique sequences. Public and private clones were assessed among the 100 most prevalent clones of each patient and control. Clones were defined as Susac-specific when absent from the healthy and MS cohorts, from about 970 published viral clones and from other ImmuneACCESS disease sequences. Through fastp at Q25 and MiXCR, TCRdb rebuilt clones from the public reads, retaining in-frame beta chains. Every distinct CDR3 protein forms one entry, paired with its most common genes and DNA. The V and J calls here are based on TCRdb, not the publication. The sample table records roughly 330,000 distinct CDR3 sequences; roughly nine tenths of these occur just once. The leading ten clones occupy over 0.065% of the sample.

The CDR3 starts with the cysteine, ends with the phenylalanine, and has 15 residues. Just CDR3 DNA is preserved here, 45 bases in frame from base 1. The V end gives up 4 bases and the J end 4 bases, leaving 5 bases in the junction not matched to a gene. According to the germline V gene (reference sequence), CDR1 reads MNHEY and CDR2 reads SMNVEV. High-throughput TCR beta sequencing profiled peripheral blood CD8+ and CD4+ T cells from healthy donors, Susac syndrome patients and multiple sclerosis patients. Multiple sclerosis controls were treatment-naive patients with stable or active relapsing-remitting disease fulfilling revised McDonald criteria. Bulk CD8+ and CD4+ T cells were purified by magnetic negative isolation, whereas CD8+ TEMRA cells were enriched by FACS. Blood was drawn into EDTA tubes, processed within 24 hours, and PBMCs were isolated by density gradient centrifugation. PBMCs destined for TCR sequencing were cryopreserved in liquid nitrogen and later thawed in a 37 °C water bath. A purity of at least 90% was achieved for sorted or isolated CD4+, CD8+ and CD8+ TEMRA cells.

A remark on this clonotype: This clone's antigen is unknown. No clone much larger than this one lies a single base away; base qualities are absent.

The sequence links TRBV27 to TRBJ1-1, with 11 bases matching TRBD1. Sequenced material: CD4+ T cells from PBMCs. The TCR was taken from a human donor with multiple sclerosis. The DNA sequence reads TGTGCCAGCAGTTCATACGGGACAGGGGGCACTGAAGCTTTCTTT. It encodes CASSSYGTGGTEAFF.